One and the same sample provided the 14 T cell receptor beta chains below, sequenced in a study of tumor and adjacent non-tumor tissue in lung cancer. Three rounds of nested PCR, following a modified ARM-PCR protocol, produced the TCRbeta library. TCRdb recomputed calls from the multiplex PCR reads with MiXCR, one row per CDR3 protein. This table holds about 75,000 distinct CDR3 sequences, about two thirds found once. RNA was extracted from bulk tissue without any cell sorting. This non-tumor lung sample came from over 3 cm beyond the tumor edge. Sequenced material: distant non-tumor lung tissue. Receptors originate from a woman aged 50 to 60 with non-small cell lung cancer.

Note on this clonotype: With a much larger clone just one base away, this may be a read error. V and J are TRBV4-1 and TRBJ2-2; D is possibly TRBD2 (6 bases). The germline V gene has CDR1 MGHRA and CDR2 YSYEKL. V lost 0 bases to trimming and J lost 7 bases, with 18 bases between them. The CDR3 is 17 residues long. The CDR3: CASSQDGLTGAGGELFF. The CDR3 region has the DNA TGCGCCAGCAGCCAAGATGGACTAACGGGAGCGGGCGGGGAGCTGTTTTTT.

A remark on this clonotype: A read error may produce the germline difference seen at one junction end. This rearrangement joins TRBV4-3 to TRBJ2-6, with 7 bases lining up with TRBD2. The V gene's germline CDR1 is LGHNA and CDR2 YSLEER. This CDR3 is 19 amino acids long. CDR3 sequence reads: CASGPQGSGRFSGANVVTF. DNA of the CDR3: TGCGCCAGCGGCCCTCAGGGTAGCGGGCGTTTCTCTGGGGCCAACGTCGTGACTTTC.

Comments on this clonotype: One end of the junction is discordant with germline, which a read error may explain. The genes are TRBV4-1 and TRBJ1-1; possible D gene TRBD1, 5 bases. The CDR3 runs to 14 residues. Germline assignment: CDR1 MGHRA and CDR2 YSYEKL. The CDR3 DNA follows: TGCGGCAGCAGCCAATCAGGGCCAGGGACTGAAGCTTTCTTT. Translated: CGSSQSGPGTEAFF.

The chain carries TRBV28 and TRBJ2-1; 9 nucleotides align to TRBD2. The length of the CDR3 is 16 residues. With 2 bases clipped from V and 7 bases from J, the junction kept 9 bases outside the gene matches. CDR1 is MDHEN, CDR2 SYDVKM, per germline. The CDR3 spells CASSLAGGSWGNEQFF. The CDR3 DNA reads TGTGCCAGCAGTTTAGCGGGAGGGTCATGGGGGAATGAGCAGTTCTTC.

By share, this clonotype counts as medium-sized. The chain recombines TRBV11-1 with TRBJ2-1; D may be TRBD2 (6 bases). The CDR3 length is 12 residues. Per the germline V gene, CDR1 is SGHAT and CDR2 is FQDESV (reference sequence). V lost 5 bases, J lost 6 bases, and 8 bases lay in between. The CDR3 loop is CASSQTSNEQFF. Written as DNA, the CDR3 is TGTGCCAGCAGCCAGACTAGCAATGAGCAGTTCTTC. Full variable domain (remainder filled in from reference TRBV11-1 and TRBJ2-1): EAEVAQSPRYKITEKSQAVAFWCDPISGHATLYWYRQILGQGPELLVQFQDESVVDDSQLPKDRFSAERLKGVDSTLKIQPAELGDSAMYLCASSQTSNEQFFGPGTRLTVL.

The genes are TRBV6-2 or TRBV6-3 and TRBJ2-7; D is tentatively TRBD1 or TRBD2 (6 bases each). Germline V gene data show CDR1 as MNHEY and CDR2 as SVGEGT. V dropped 11 bases and J dropped 6 bases, with 20 bases sitting between them. This CDR3 is built from 13 residues. The CDR3, as DNA: TGTGCCGTCAGTTACGGGGGACATGCCGAGCAGTACTTC. The encoded protein is CAVSYGGHAEQYF.

Concerning this clonotype: At one end the junction does not follow the germline gene, possibly because of a read error. The V call is TRBV6-6, the J call TRBJ2-1, with 8 bases aligning to TRBD2. Germline values: CDR1 MNHNY, CDR2 SVGAGI (reference sequence). This CDR3 comprises 16 residues. DNA for the CDR3: TGTGCCTGCAGTAGGGAGTCGGGACTAGATTGGAATGAGCAGTTCTTC. This gives the protein CACSRESGLDWNEQFF.

On this clonotype itself: The junction departs from the called germline gene at one end, perhaps through a read error. The chain employs TRBV11-3 and TRBJ2-1; the match to TRBD2 covers 9 bases. There are 16 residues in the CDR3. Germline V lookup: CDR1 SGHNT, CDR2 YENEEA. The CDR3 spells CASISRSGSSYNEQSF. CDR3 bases: TGTGCCAGCATCTCACGTAGCGGGAGCTCCTACAATGAGCAGTCCTTC. Drawing the rest from reference TRBV11-3 and TRBJ2-1, the complete variable domain is EAGVVQSPRYKIIEKKQPVAFWCNPISGHNTLYWYLQNLGQGPELLIRYENEEAVDDSQLPKDRFSAERLKGVDSTLKIQPAELGDSAVYLCASISRSGSSYNEQSFGPGTRLTVL.

Concerning this clonotype itself: A much more abundant neighbour one base away suggests this may be a read error. This chain uses TRBV10-3 with TRBJ2-7; no reliable D call. The CDR3 spans 12 residues. V dropped 0 bases and J dropped 5 bases, with 5 bases sitting between them. Germline V gene lookup returns CDR1 ENHRY and CDR2 SYGVKD. CDR3 sequence: CAISESFHEQYF. The CDR3 DNA reads as TGTGCCATCAGTGAGTCCTTCCACGAGCAGTACTTC.

Remarks on this clonotype: Mismatch with germline at one junction end may stem from a read error. The chain joins TRBV12-3 or TRBV12-4 to TRBJ2-2; 8 bases match TRBD1. The CDR3 runs to 14 residues. The CDR3 here is CASSTTGVAGEPFF. The CDR3 DNA is TGTGCCAGCAGTACGACAGGGGTTGCCGGGGAGCCGTTTTTT.

The sample holds a few counts of this clonotype. In DNA form, the CDR3 reads TGTGCCAGCAGTTTCGCCAGGAGCTGGCAAGAGACCCAGTACTTC. Translated, it gives CASSFARSWQETQYF. The chain uses TRBV28 and TRBJ2-5; no reliable D call. Trimming cost V 3 bases and J 2 bases, with 13 bases left between them. Germline loops: CDR1 MDHEN, CDR2 SYDVKM. There are 15 residues in the CDR3.

This clonotype showed up just a few times. A much larger clone lies one base from this, so it may be a read error. The gene calls are TRBV28 and TRBJ1-1; D uncertain. This CDR3 region has 14 residues. Per germline, CDR1 MDHEN and CDR2 SYDVKM. In DNA form, the CDR3 reads TGTGCCAGCAATTTAAGTGGCGGCCTCACTGAAGCTTTCTTT. Its protein is CASNLSGGLTEAFF.

In the case of this clonotype: Compared with germline, one end of the junction differs, possibly owing to a read error. This sequence joins TRBV6-5 and TRBJ2-1; 11 positions agree with TRBD2. Germline loops: CDR1 MNHEY, CDR2 SVGAGI. The CDR3 length is 15 residues. DNA of the CDR3: TGTGCCAGCAGGATTAGCGGGAGGGCCTACAATGAGCCGTTCTTC. Protein: CASRISGRAYNEPFF.

The J gene is TRBJ2-2, the V gene TRBV5-6; tentatively, D is TRBD2 (6 bases). The CDR3 sequence is 18 residues long. Germline V gene lookup returns CDR1 SGHDT and CDR2 YYEEEE. Deletions cut 4 bases from V and 2 bases from J, with 21 bases between. CDR3 sequence: CASSTSLTILANTGELFF. CDR3 sequence (DNA): TGTGCCAGCAGCACCTCCCTAACGATACTAGCAAACACCGGGGAGCTGTTTTTT. The full variable domain, its missing parts supplied by reference TRBV5-6 and TRBJ2-2, is DAGVTQSPTHLIKTRGQQVTLRCSPKSGHDTVSWYQQALGQGPQFIFQYYEEEERQRGNFPDRFSGHQFPNYSSELNVNALLLGDSALYLCASSTSLTILANTGELFFGEGSRLTVL.